This T cell receptor (beta chain) appears in the sequencing data of a study of Graves' ophthalmopathy and Graves' hyperthyroidism. Study-wide results and caveats: Ophthalmopathy was separated from stable hyperthyroidism by a 13-signature model with around 88% sensitivity and over 70% specificity. The model's prediction of ophthalmopathy progression had 65% to 71% sensitivity and roughly 72% specificity. Blood also contained most of the expanded thyroid clonotypes above 0.001 frequency.

Diagnostic conclusions were grounded in clinical symptoms, serum thyroxine, TRAb, thyroid ultrasound and orbital computed tomography. Germline lookup yields CDR1 MNHEY and CDR2 SVGEGT. V shed 7 bases and J shed 0 bases, with 10 bases lying between them. The CDR3 is 14 amino acids. Beta-chain TCR CDR3 regions were amplified from RNA transcripts. HTBI primers primed a first-round RT-PCR, and a second-round multiplex PCR followed. TCRdb independently ran MiXCR on the multiplex PCR reads; one entry per CDR3 protein. This table has roughly 400,000 distinct CDR3 sequences, 15% to 20% appearing once. Of note for this clonotype: The antigen remains unidentified.

The source material was peripheral blood. The sequence was collected from a young woman with Graves' ophthalmopathy. The chain carries TRBV6-2 or TRBV6-3 and TRBJ1-5; D uncertain. The CDR3 loop reads CASTHLNSNQPQHF. The CDR3 nucleotides read TGTGCCAGCACCCACCTTAATAGCAATCAGCCCCAGCATTTT.